The present T cell receptor (beta chain) was sequenced within a study of T cell responses to AZD1222 COVID-19 vaccine. The ends were cut back, 2 bases at V and 11 bases at J, with 4 bases in the middle. This CDR3 contains 10 residues. The V gene's germline CDR1 is MNHEY and CDR2 SVGEGT. Worth noting for this clone: Its cognate antigen is unknown.

Profiling relied on immunoSEQ multiplex PCR, and the TCRdb table lists in-frame clones only, not all of them. The table shows some 100,000 clones, with 80% to 90% occurring only once. Findings and caveats of the study: Spike-specific TCR depth and breadth grew after two AZD1222 doses. Donors were largely white British and mainly female; clonal diversity was possibly underestimated. Reportedly, nearly half of unique spike TCRs recognized epitopes outside B.1.351/B.1.1.7 mutations. Scientists sampled the repertoires only once the peak T cell response had passed.

The TCR comes from an adult in good health. The chain carries TRBV6-2 or TRBV6-3 and TRBJ1-5, with D unresolved. The material sequenced was peripheral blood, taken on day 0 of MenACWY control vaccination. Written as DNA, the CDR3 is TGTGCCAGCAGTTACGGGTCCCAGCATTTT. It yields the protein CASSYGSQHF.